This TCR beta chain was found in a study of CD8+ T cells in alopecia areata. PBMCs yielded sorted CD4+ and CD8+ T cells. In the case of this clone: The antigen is not known.

The germline V and J ends were trimmed by 7 bases and 4 bases, with 14 bases remaining between them. The CDR3 spans 14 residues. Germline V gene sequence: CDR1 WSHSY, CDR2 SAAADI. Extracted RNA was reverse transcribed into cDNA, the sequencing template. Clones were sequenced by immunoSEQ multiplex PCR, and TCRdb holds only the in-frame ones, with some missing. The sample yields 150,000 or so clones, 45% to 60% seen once. Whole-study results and caveats: Scalp samples also yield sequences from resident alphabeta T cells of normal skin. Scalp lesions, especially in alopecia totalis/universalis, had higher clonality than normal scalp.

This chain links TRBV10-2 with TRBJ1-5; D is uncertain. Sequencing was carried out using CD4+ T cells sorted from blood. The receptor's source is a human donor in good health. CDR3 in amino acids: CASNGYHENQPQHF. DNA of the CDR3: TGCGCCAGCAATGGCTACCATGAGAATCAGCCCCAGCATTTT.